The rows below give T cell receptor beta chains drawn from one sample of a study of T cells after somatic rescue of genetic block. Sequencing was performed with immunoSEQ multiplex PCR; in TCRdb, only in-frame clones are kept and a portion is missing. The repertoire holds fewer than 150,000 clones, with around nine tenths as singletons. The sequencing input was peripheral blood mononuclear cells (PBMCs). These receptor sequences come from a woman in her late teens or twenties. CDR3s include the opening cysteine and the closing phenylalanine or tryptophan. A D gene is named only where the DNA matches it firmly.

TRBV30	TRBJ1-5	-	TGTGCCTGGAGAGTACCAAGACAGAATCAGCCCCAGCATTTT	CAWRVPRQNQPQHF
TRBV25-1	TRBJ2-7	TRBD2	TGTGCCAGCAGTGAATCCGGACTAGCGAACGAGCAGTACTTC	CASSESGLANEQYF
TRBV5-1	TRBJ1-2	-	TGCGCCAGCAGCTTGGGGATACTTGGCTACACCTTC	CASSLGILGYTF
TRBV7-2	TRBJ2-3	TRBD2	TGTGCCAGCAGCTCCGGACTAGGCACAGATACGCAGTATTTT	CASSSGLGTDTQYF
TRBV27	TRBJ1-1	-	TGTGCCAGCAGTTTCTTGGGAGACACTGAAGCTTTCTTT	CASSFLGDTEAFF
TRBV6-5	TRBJ1-2	-	TGTGCCAGCGGATCTCTGGGGCGGTTCGGGGGCTACACCTTC	CASGSLGRFGGYTF
TRBV5-4	TRBJ1-2	-	TGTGCCAGCAGCTTGGGACTTCGAACCCTAAACTATGGCTACACCTTC	CASSLGLRTLNYGYTF
TRBV28	TRBJ1-4	-	TGTGCCAGCAGTCCAAGCGGGACACCTAATGAAAAACTGTTTTTT	CASSPSGTPNEKLFF
TRBV28	TRBJ1-2	TRBD1	TGTGCCAGCACTACTGGACAGGGGGTAGGCTATGGCTACACCTTC	CASTTGQGVGYGYTF
TRBV2	TRBJ2-6	-	TGTGCCAGCAGTGAAGTACCTGGGGCCAACGTCCTGACTTTC	CASSEVPGANVLTF
TRBV27	TRBJ1-1	-	TGTGCCAGCAAGCTCGCCGGGACCGGGGGAGTTGAAGCTTTCTTT	CASKLAGTGGVEAFF
TRBV18	TRBJ2-2	-	TGTGCCAGCTCACCCCTTGGACACATGAACACCGGGGAGCTGTTTTTT	CASSPLGHMNTGELFF
TRBV19	TRBJ1-1	TRBD1	TGTGCCAGTAGTATACGCCCCGGGACAGGAAACACTGAAGCTTTCTTT	CASSIRPGTGNTEAFF
TRBV19	TRBJ1-1	-	TGTGCCAGTAGTATAGGCAGACTGAACACTGAAGCTTTCTTT	CASSIGRLNTEAFF
TRBV5-4	TRBJ2-5	-	TGTGCCAGCAGCTTGAGCAGCGAAGAGACCCAGTACTTC	CASSLSSEETQYF